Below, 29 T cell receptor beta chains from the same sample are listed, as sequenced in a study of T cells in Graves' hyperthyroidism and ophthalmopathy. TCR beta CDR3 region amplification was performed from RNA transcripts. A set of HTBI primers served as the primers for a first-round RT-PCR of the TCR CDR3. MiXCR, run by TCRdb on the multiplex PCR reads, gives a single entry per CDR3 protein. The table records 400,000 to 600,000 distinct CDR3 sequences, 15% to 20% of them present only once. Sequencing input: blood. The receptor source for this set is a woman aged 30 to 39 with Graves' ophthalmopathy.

DNA of the CDR3: TGTGCCAGCACCCCGAACGGAGCGGGGAAAAACATTCAGTACTTC. It yields the protein CASTPNGAGKNIQYF. The chain couples TRBV6-1 to TRBJ2-4; the match to TRBD2 covers 7 bases. V gave up 7 bases and J gave up 4 bases; unmatched junction bases: 10. Germline CDR1 is MNHNS and CDR2 is SASEGT. This CDR3 spans 15 amino acids.

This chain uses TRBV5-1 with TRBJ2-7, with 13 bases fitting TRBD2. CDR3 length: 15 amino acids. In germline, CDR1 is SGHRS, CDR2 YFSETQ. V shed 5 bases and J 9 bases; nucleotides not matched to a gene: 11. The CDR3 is CASRQPGLAGQLQYF. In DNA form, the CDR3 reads TGCGCCAGCAGGCAGCCGGGACTAGCGGGGCAACTGCAGTACTTC.

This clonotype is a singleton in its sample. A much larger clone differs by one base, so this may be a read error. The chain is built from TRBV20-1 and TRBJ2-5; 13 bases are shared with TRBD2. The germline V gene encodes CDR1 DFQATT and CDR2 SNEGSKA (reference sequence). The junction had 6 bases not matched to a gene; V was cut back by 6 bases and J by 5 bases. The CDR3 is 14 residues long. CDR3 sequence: CSAAGLAGRETQYF. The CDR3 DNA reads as TGCAGTGCCGCGGGACTAGCGGGACGGGAGACCCAGTACTTC.

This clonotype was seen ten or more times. In DNA form, the CDR3 reads TGCAGCGTTGACCAGGGAGAGGTGAACACTGAAGCTTTCTTT. This gives the protein CSVDQGEVNTEAFF. The chain carries TRBV29-1 and TRBJ1-1, with a possible D match to TRBD1 (5 bases). Trimming took 3 bases from V and 0 from J, leaving 11 bases between them. CDR3 size: 14 residues. CDR1 is SQVTM, CDR2 ANQGSEA, per germline.

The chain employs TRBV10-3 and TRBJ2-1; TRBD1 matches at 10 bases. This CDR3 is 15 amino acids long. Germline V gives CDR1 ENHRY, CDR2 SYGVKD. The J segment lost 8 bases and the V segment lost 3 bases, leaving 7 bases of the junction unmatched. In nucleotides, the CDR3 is TGTGCCATCAGTGAACCTGGACAGGGGGGAGATGAGCAGTTCTTC. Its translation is CAISEPGQGGDEQFF.

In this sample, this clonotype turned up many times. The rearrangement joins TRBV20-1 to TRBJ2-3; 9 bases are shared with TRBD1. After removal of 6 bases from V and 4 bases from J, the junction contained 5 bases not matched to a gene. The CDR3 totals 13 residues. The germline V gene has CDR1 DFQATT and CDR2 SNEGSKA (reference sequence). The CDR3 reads CSAPGQGSDTQYF. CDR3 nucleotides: TGCAGTGCCCCGGGACAGGGATCAGATACGCAGTATTTT.

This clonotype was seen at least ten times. In DNA, the CDR3 is TGTGCCAGTAGTAATGCGGCAGGCTCCTACGAGCAGTACTTC. This translates into CASSNAAGSYEQYF. V is TRBV19 and J is TRBJ2-7; D is ambiguous. With 4 bases removed from V and 0 bases from J, the gap between germline ends came to 10 bases. CDR1 and CDR2 from the germline V gene are LNHDA and SQIVND (reference sequence). This CDR3 region has 14 residues.

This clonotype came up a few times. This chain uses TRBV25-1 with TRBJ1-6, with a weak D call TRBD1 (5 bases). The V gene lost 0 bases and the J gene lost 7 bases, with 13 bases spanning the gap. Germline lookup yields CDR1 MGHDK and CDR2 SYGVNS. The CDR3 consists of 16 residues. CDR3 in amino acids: CASSEYQGLGNSPLHF. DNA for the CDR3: TGTGCCAGCAGTGAATACCAGGGTCTTGGCAATTCACCCCTCCACTTT. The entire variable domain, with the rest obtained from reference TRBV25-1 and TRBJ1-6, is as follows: EADIYQTPRYLVIGTGKKITLECSQTMGHDKMYWYQQDPGMELHLIHYSYGVNSTEKGDLSSESTVSRIRTEHFPLTLESARPSHTSQYLCASSEYQGLGNSPLHFGNGTRLTVT.

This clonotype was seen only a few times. The CDR3 region is CASGFRGAGGSNEQFF. CDR3 DNA sequence: TGTGCTAGTGGTTTTCGGGGAGCTGGGGGATCAAATGAGCAGTTCTTC. The chain couples TRBV12-5 to TRBJ2-1; either TRBD1 or TRBD2 may supply D (5 bases each). V dropped 3 bases and J dropped 7 bases, with 19 bases sitting between them. Germline V gene lookup returns CDR1 LGHNT and CDR2 FRNRAP. This CDR3 is built from 16 residues.

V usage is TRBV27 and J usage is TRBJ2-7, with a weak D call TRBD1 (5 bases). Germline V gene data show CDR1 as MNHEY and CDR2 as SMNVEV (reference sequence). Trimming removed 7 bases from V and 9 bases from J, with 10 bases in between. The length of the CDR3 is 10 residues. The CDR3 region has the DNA TGTGCCAGCAAGGTCCAGGGGCAGTACTTC. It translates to CASKVQGQYF.

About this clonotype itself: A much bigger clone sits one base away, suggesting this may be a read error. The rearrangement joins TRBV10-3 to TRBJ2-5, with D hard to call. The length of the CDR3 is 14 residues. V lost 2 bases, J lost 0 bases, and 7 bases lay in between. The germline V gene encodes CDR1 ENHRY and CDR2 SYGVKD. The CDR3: CAISEDLYQETQYF. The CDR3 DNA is TGTGCCATCAGTGAGGATCTGTACCAAGAGACCCAGTACTTC.

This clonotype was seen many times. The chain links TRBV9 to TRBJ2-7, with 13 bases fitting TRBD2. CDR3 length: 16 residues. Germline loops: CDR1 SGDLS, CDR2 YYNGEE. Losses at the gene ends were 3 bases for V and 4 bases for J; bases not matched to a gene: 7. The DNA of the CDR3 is TGTGCCAGCAGCGACGGGACTAGCGGGAACTGGTACGAGCAGTACTTC. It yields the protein CASSDGTSGNWYEQYF.

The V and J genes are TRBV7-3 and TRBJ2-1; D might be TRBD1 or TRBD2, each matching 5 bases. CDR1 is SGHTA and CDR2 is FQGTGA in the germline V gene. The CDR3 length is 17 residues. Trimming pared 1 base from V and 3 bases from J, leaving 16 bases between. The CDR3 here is CASSLNPRAGFYNEQFF. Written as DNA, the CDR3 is TGTGCCAGCAGCTTAAATCCCAGGGCGGGCTTCTACAATGAGCAGTTCTTC. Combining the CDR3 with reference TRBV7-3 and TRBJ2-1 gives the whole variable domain GAGVSQTPSNKVTEKGKYVELRCDPISGHTALYWYRQSLGQGPEFLIYFQGTGAADDSGLPNDRFFAVRPEGSVSTLKIQRTERGDSAVYLCASSLNPRAGFYNEQFFGPGTRLTVL.

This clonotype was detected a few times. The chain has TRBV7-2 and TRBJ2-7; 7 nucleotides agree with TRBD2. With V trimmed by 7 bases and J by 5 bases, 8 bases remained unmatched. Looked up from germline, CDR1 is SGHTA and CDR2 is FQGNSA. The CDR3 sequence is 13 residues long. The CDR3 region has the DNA TGTGCCAGCACCTGGTTAGCGGGCAACGAGCAGTACTTC. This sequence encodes CASTWLAGNEQYF.

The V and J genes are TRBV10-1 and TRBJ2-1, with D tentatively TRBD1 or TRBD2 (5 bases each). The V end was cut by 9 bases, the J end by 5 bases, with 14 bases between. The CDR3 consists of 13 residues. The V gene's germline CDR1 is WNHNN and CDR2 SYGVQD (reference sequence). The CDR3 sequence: CASGTEYHNEQFF. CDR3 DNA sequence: TGCGCCAGTGGGACCGAGTACCACAATGAGCAGTTCTTC.

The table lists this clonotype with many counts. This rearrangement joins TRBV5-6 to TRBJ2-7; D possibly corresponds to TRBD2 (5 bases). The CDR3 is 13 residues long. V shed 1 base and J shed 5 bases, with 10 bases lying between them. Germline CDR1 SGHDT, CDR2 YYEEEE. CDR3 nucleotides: TGTGCCAGCAGCTTGTATCGAGCGGACGAGCAGTACTTC. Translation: CASSLYRADEQYF.

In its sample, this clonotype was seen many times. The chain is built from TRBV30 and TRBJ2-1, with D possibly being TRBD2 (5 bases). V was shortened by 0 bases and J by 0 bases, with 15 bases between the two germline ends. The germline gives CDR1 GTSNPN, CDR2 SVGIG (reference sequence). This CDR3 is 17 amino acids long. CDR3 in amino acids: CAWSVLDGRSSYNEQFF. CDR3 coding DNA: TGTGCCTGGAGTGTACTCGATGGGAGAAGCTCCTACAATGAGCAGTTCTTC.

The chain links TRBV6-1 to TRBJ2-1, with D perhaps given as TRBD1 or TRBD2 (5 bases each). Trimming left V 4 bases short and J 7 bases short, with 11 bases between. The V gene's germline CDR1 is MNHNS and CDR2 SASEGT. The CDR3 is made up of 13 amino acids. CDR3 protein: CASSGGAKNEQFF. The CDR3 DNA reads TGTGCCAGCAGTGGAGGGGCCAAGAATGAGCAGTTCTTC.

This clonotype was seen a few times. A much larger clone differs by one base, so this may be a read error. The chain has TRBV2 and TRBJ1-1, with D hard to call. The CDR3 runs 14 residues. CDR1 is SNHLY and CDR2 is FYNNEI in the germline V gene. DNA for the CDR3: TGTGCCACCCAAGACGGACGGATGAACACTGGAGCTTTCTTT. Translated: CATQDGRMNTGAFF.

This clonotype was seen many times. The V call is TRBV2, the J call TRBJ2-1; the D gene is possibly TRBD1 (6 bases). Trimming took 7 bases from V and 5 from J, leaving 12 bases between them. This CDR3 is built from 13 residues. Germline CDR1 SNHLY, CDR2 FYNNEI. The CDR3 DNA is TGTGCCAGCACCAGGGGTTTGAACAATGAGCAGTTCTTC. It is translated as CASTRGLNNEQFF.

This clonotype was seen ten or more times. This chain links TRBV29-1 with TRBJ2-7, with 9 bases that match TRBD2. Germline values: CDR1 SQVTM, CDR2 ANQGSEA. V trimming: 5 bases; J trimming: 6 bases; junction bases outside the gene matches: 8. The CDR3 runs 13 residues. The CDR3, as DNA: TGCAGCGTTCTGCGGGAGGGCCAATCCGAGCAGTACTTC. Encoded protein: CSVLREGQSEQYF.

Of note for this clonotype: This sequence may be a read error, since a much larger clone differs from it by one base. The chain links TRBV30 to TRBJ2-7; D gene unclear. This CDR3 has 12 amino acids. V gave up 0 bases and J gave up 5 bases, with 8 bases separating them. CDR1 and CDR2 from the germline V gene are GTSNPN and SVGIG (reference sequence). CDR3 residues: CAWSVIGDEQYF. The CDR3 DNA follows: TGTGCCTGGAGTGTTATTGGGGACGAGCAGTACTTC.

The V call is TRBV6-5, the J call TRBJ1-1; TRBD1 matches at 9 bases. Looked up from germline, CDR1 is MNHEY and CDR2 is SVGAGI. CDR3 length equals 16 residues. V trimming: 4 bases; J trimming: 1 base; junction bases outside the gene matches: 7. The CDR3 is CASSSNRGLWNTEAFF. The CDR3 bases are TGTGCCAGCAGTTCTAACAGGGGGCTCTGGAACACTGAAGCTTTCTTT.

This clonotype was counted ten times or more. CDR3 region: CASSVRDRDAYTF. CDR3 bases: TGTGCCAGCAGCGTCCGGGACAGGGACGCCTACACCTTC. The rearrangement joins TRBV9 to TRBJ1-2; 9 bases line up with TRBD1. V dropped 2 bases and J dropped 10; count of bases not matched to a gene: 6. CDR3 length: 13 residues. Germline V gene lookup returns CDR1 SGDLS and CDR2 YYNGEE.

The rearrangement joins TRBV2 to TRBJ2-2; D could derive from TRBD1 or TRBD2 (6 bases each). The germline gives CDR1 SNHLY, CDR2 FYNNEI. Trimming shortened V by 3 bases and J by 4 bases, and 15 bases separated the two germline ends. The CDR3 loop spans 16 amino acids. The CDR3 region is CASSEPRGGGTGELFF. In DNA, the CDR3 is TGTGCCAGCAGTGAGCCCAGGGGAGGCGGCACCGGGGAGCTGTTTTTT.

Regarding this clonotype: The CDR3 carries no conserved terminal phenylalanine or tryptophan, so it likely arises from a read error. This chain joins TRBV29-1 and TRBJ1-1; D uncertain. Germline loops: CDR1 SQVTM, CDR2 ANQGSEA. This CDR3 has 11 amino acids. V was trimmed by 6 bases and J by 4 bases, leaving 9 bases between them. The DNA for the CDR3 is TGCAGCGTCCTAGGGAGCACTGAAGCTTTCCTT. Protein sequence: CSVLGSTEAFL.

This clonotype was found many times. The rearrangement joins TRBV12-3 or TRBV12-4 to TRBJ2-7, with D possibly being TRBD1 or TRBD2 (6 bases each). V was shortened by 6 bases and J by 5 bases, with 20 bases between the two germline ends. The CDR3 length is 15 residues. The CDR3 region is CASRDEGGFSDEQYF. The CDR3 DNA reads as TGTGCCAGCAGGGACGAGGGGGGTTTTTCCGACGAGCAGTACTTC.

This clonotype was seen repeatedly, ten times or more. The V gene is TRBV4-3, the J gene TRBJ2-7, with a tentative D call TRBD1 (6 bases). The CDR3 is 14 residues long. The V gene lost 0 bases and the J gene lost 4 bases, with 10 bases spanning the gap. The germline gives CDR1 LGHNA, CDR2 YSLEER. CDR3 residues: CASSQDYRVYEQYF. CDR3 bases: TGCGCCAGCAGCCAAGATTACAGGGTTTACGAGCAGTACTTC.

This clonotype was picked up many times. The CDR3 DNA is TGTGCCAGCAGTTACTCACGGGTCTCCTACGAGCAGTACTTC. It specifies CASSYSRVSYEQYF. This chain uses TRBV6-6 with TRBJ2-7; no clear D gene. The V gene lost 0 bases and the J gene lost 0 bases, with 6 bases spanning the gap. The CDR3 runs to 14 residues. Germline loops: CDR1 MNHNY, CDR2 SVGAGI (reference sequence).